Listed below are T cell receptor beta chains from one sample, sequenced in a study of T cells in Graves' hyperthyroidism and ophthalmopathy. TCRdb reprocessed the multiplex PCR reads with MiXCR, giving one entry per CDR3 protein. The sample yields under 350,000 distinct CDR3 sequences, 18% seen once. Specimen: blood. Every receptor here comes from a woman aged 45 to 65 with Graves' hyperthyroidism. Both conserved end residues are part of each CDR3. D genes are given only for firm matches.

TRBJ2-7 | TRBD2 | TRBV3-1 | CASSYLSGTYEQYF
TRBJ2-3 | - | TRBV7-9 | CASSLEADTEYF
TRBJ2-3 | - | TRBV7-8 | CASSLVHTDTQYF
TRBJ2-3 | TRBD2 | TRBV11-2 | CASSHGTSESTDTQYF
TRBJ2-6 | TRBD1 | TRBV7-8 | CASSLTGASGANVLTF
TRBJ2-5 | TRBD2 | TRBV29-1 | CSVPDFRPPSGGGTQYF
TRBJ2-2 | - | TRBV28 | CASSTNPGRTGELFF
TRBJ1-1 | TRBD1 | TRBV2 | CASRGQGAEAFF
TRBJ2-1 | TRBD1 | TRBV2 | CASSGTGGDYNEQFF
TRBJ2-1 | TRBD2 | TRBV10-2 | CASSVGLGYDEQFF
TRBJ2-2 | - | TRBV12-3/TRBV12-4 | CASSHRENTGELFF
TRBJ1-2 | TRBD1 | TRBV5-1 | CASSLVVDWDSSNYGYTF
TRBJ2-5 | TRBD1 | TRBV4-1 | CASSQVGQGAIETQYF
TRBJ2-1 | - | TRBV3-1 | CASSLGHYNEQFF
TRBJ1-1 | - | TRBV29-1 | CSVSGAGMNTEAFF
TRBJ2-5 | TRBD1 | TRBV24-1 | CATSDFQGDEQETQYF
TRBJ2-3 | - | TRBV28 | CASSSPKISLVPTTDTQYF
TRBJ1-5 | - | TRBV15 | CATSRDSINQPQHF
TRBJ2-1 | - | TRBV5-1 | CASSLDGGNYNEQFF
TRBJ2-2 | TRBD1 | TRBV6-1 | CASSETGVGELFF
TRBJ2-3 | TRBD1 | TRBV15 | CATSRDKTGGTDTQYF
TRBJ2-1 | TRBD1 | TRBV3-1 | CASSQGLGQGMYEQFF
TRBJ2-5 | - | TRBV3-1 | CASSQSPGDEETQYF
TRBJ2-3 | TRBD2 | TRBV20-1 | CSARDPGGGPADTQYF
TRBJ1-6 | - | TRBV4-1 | CASSQGPGFDSPLHF
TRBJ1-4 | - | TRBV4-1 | CASSQLQGTTNEKLFF
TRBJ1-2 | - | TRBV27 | CASRGFGSHYGYTF
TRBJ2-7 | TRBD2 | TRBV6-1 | CASSDTIAGTYEQYF
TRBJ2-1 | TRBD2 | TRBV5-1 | CASSRTSGNNEQFF
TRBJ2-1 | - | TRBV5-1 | CASSLERLREWGGSYNEQFF
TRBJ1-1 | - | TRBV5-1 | CASSLAGGAITEAFF
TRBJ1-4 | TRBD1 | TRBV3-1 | CASSPAGTDEKLFF
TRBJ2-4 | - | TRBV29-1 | CSVEQGGNIQYF
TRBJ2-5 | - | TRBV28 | CASRGGGLQETQYF
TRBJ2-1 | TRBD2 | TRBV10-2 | CASSGTSGDNEQFF
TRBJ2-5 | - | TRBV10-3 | CAISDDRLRETQYF
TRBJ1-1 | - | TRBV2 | CASDGEHTEAFF
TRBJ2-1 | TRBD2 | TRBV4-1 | CASSPGTSGTYNEQFF
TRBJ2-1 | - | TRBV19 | CASSTATGGLRQFF
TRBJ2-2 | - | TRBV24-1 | CATSESDRGELFF